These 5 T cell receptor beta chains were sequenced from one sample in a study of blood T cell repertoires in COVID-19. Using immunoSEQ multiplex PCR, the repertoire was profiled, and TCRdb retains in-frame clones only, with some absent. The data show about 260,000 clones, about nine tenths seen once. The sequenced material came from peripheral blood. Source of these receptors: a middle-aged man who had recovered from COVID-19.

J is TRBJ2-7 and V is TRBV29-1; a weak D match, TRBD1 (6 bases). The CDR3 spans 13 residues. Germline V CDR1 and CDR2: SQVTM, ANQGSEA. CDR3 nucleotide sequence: TGCCCCGAGTGTCGGACAGATGACTACGAGCAGTACTTC. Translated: CPECRTDDYEQYF.

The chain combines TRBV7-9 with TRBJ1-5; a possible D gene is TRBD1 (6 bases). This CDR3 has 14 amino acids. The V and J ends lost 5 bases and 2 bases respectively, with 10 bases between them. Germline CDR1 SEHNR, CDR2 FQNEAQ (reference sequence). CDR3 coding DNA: TGTGCCAGCAGCGTACAGGGAGGCAATCAGCCCCAGCATTTT. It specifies CASSVQGGNQPQHF.

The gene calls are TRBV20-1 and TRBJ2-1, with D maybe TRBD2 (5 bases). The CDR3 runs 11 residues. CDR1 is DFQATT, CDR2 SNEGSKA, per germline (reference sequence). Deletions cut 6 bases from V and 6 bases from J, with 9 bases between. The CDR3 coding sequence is TGCAGTGCCGACGAGGGCAATGAGCAGTTCTTC. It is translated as CSADEGNEQFF.

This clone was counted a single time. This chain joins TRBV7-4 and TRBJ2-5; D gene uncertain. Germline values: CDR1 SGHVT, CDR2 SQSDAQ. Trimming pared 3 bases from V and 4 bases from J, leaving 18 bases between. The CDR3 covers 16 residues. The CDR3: CASSFRRNTKPETQYF. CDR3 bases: TGTGCCAGCAGCTTTCGGCGGAACACCAAACCAGAGACCCAGTACTTC.

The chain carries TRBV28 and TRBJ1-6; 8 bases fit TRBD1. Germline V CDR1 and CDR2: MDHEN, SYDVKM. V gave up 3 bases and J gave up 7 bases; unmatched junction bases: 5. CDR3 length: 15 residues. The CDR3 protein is CASSFAGGENSPLHF. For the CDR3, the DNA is TGTGCCAGCAGTTTTGCAGGGGGCGAGAATTCACCCCTCCACTTT.